These T cell receptor beta chains were read from a single sample in a study of OX40 agonist ivuxolimab in advanced cancers. This table comes from immunoSEQ multiplex PCR, and its TCRdb copy is limited to in-frame clones, with some not included. The profile shows about 77,000 clones, 65% to 90% of them singletons. The specimen comprised CD4+ or CD8+ T cells sorted from blood, sampled in a trial of the OX40 agonist ivuxolimab. The receptors were sampled from an adult with an advanced solid tumor such as melanoma, head and neck, liver or kidney cancer. The CDR3 runs from the conserved cysteine through the conserved F or W. D genes are given only for firm matches. The size field is filled for only some rows; it gives once, few, many or a size class.

clone size,CDR3 length,V gene,J gene,D gene,CDR3 protein,CDR3 DNA
few,14,TRBV6-1,TRBJ2-2,-,CASRRGSNTGELFF,TGTGCCAGCCGGCGGGGTTCGAACACCGGGGAGCTGTTTTTT
-,13,TRBV7-8,TRBJ1-4,-,CASSAHRDEKLFF,TGTGCCAGCAGCGCACACAGGGATGAAAAACTGTTTTTT
once,11,TRBV29-1,TRBJ1-2,-,CSVGANYGYTF,TGCAGCGTGGGGGCCAACTATGGCTACACCTTC
few,14,TRBV29-1,TRBJ1-3,-,CSVLATYSGNTIYF,TGCAGCGTCCTTGCAACATACTCTGGAAACACCATATATTTT
-,13,TRBV25-1,TRBJ2-2,TRBD2,CASMTRGLGELFF,TGTGCCAGCATGACTAGGGGACTAGGGGAGCTGTTTTTT
-,15,TRBV7-6,TRBJ2-7,TRBD1,CASSLDRGMSYEQYF,TGTGCCAGCAGCTTAGACAGGGGTATGTCCTACGAGCAGTACTTC
-,13,TRBV29-1,TRBJ1-1,-,CSVQNTAGTEAFF,TGCAGCGTTCAAAATACGGCCGGCACTGAAGCTTTCTTT
-,17,TRBV14,TRBJ2-5,TRBD2,CASSQGLIAGGQETQYF,TGTGCCAGCAGCCAAGGGTTGATAGCGGGGGGCCAAGAGACCCAGTACTTC
-,14,TRBV25-1,TRBJ2-7,-,CASSEQGVGYEQYF,TGTGCCAGCAGTGAACAGGGAGTTGGCTACGAGCAGTACTTC
-,16,TRBV5-4,TRBJ2-5,-,CASSPDHLFRQETQYF,TGTGCCAGCAGCCCGGACCACCTGTTCCGCCAAGAGACCCAGTACTTC
-,15,TRBV9,TRBJ1-1,-,CASSVVGTGDTEAFF,TGTGCCAGCAGCGTAGTTGGGACGGGCGACACTGAAGCTTTCTTT
-,11,TRBV5-1,TRBJ2-3,-,CASRGGDTQYF,TGCGCCAGCAGGGGTGGGGATACGCAGTATTTT
-,14,TRBV6-1,TRBJ1-5,-,CASRGTLVGQPQHF,TGTGCCAGCAGAGGGACGTTGGTGGGTCAGCCCCAGCATTTT
-,14,TRBV7-9,TRBJ2-3,-,CASSGTLGTDTQYF,TGTGCCAGCAGCGGGACGTTGGGGACAGATACGCAGTATTTT
few,14,TRBV11-1,TRBJ1-1,-,CASSLRVRATEAFF,TGTGCCAGCAGCTTAAGGGTTAGGGCCACTGAAGCTTTCTTT
few,15,TRBV6-5,TRBJ2-4,TRBD1,CASSSQGSAKNIQYF,TGTGCCAGCAGTTCACAGGGGTCAGCCAAAAACATTCAGTACTTC
-,19,TRBV14,TRBJ2-3,TRBD2,CASSQTPGLAGGLTDTQYF,TGTGCCAGCAGCCAGACCCCGGGACTAGCGGGGGGTCTCACAGATACGCAGTATTTT
-,14,TRBV7-9,TRBJ1-2,TRBD1,CASSEGQGLRGYTF,TGTGCCAGCAGCGAAGGACAGGGCCTAAGGGGCTACACCTTC
-,16,TRBV19,TRBJ1-5,TRBD1,CASSTSPGGFTQPQHF,TGTGCCAGTAGTACAAGCCCAGGGGGATTTACTCAGCCCCAGCATTTT
-,19,TRBV19,TRBJ2-2,-,CASSIPGGRGIGNTGELFF,TGTGCCAGTAGTATTCCAGGCGGCAGGGGAATTGGCAACACCGGGGAGCTGTTTTTT
few,16,TRBV29-1,TRBJ2-7,TRBD2,CSVQLTGTSEIYEQYF,TGCAGCGTCCAACTGACCGGGACTAGCGAGATCTACGAGCAGTACTTC
-,15,TRBV5-4,TRBJ2-3,TRBD2,CASSTISGDRDTQYF,TGTGCCAGCAGCACTATTAGCGGGGATCGAGATACGCAGTATTTT
-,15,TRBV5-4,TRBJ2-7,TRBD1,CASSRDLGQGYEQYF,TGTGCCAGCAGCCGAGACCTGGGACAGGGCTACGAGCAGTACTTC
once,14,TRBV21-1,TRBJ1-1,-,CASSSYLWDTEAFF,TGTGCCAGCAGCAGCTACCTGTGGGACACTGAAGCTTTCTTT
-,13,TRBV4-3,TRBJ1-2,-,CASSQDINYGYTF,TGCGCCAGCAGCCAAGACATTAACTATGGCTACACCTTC
-,17,TRBV5-4,TRBJ2-1,-,CASSLGGAPVKFNEQFF,TGTGCCAGCAGCTTGGGGGGGGCCCCGGTGAAATTTAATGAGCAGTTCTTC
-,12,TRBV2,TRBJ1-3,-,CASRYSGNTIYF,TGTGCCAGCAGATACTCTGGAAACACCATATATTTT
-,16,TRBV4-1,TRBJ2-1,TRBD1,CASSEGDRSSYNEQFF,TGCGCCAGCAGCGAAGGGGACAGGAGCTCCTACAATGAGCAGTTCTTC
-,13,TRBV28,TRBJ1-2,TRBD1,CASTMTGGLGYTF,TGTGCCAGCACCATGACAGGGGGCCTTGGCTACACCTTC